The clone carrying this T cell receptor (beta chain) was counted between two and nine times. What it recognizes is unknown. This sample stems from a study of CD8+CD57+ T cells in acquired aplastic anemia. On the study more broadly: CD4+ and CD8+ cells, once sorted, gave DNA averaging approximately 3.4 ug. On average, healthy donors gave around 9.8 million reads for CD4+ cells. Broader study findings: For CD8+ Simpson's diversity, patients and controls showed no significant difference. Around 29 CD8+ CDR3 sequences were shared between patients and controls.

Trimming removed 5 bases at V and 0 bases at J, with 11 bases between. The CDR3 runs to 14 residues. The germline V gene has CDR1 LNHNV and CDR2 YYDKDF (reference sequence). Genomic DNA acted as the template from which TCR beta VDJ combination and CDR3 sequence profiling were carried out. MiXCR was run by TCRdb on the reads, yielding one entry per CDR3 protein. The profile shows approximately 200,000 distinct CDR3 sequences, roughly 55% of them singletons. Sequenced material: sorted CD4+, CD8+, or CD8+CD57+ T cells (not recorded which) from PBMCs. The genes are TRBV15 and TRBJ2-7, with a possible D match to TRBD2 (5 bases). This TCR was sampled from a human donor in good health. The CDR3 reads CATSGGGLSYEQYF. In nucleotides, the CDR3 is TGTGCCACCAGCGGTGGAGGCCTCTCCTACGAGCAGTACTTC.